One sample yielded the 20 T cell receptor beta chains listed below, sequenced in a study of T cells in Graves' hyperthyroidism and ophthalmopathy. It was RNA transcripts that yielded the amplified TCR beta CDR3 regions. The primer set for the first-round RT-PCR of the TCR CDR3 was HTBI. MiXCR was run by TCRdb on the multiplex PCR reads, yielding one entry per CDR3 protein. There are some 300,000 distinct CDR3 sequences in the sample; about an eighth occur only once, and 6% to 8% lies in the top ten. Sequenced input: blood. The receptors originated from a woman aged 25 to 39 with Graves' hyperthyroidism that later progressed to Graves' ophthalmopathy.

This clonotype appeared a few times. This chain links TRBV3-2 with TRBJ2-7; the D call in the table, TRBD1, was not verified against the DNA. TRBV3-2 is described as a pseudogene. The CDR3 has 14 residues. The CDR3 loop reads CASSQRGGTYEQYF. The CDR3, as DNA: TGTGCCAGCAGCCAGAGGGGGGGGACCTACGAGCAGTACTTC.

This clonotype was seen a few times. V is TRBV20-1 and J is TRBJ2-7, with D perhaps matching TRBD1 (6 bases). CDR1 and CDR2 from the germline V gene are DFQATT and SNEGSKA (reference sequence). The CDR3 has 12 amino acids. V lost 6 bases, J lost 1 base, and 10 bases lay in between. The CDR3, as DNA: TGCAGTGCCACCGACAGGTCCTACGAGCAGTACTTC. Translating gives CSATDRSYEQYF.

This clonotype came up a few times. The chain links TRBV6-2 or TRBV6-3 to TRBJ2-1; the match to TRBD2 covers 8 bases. In germline, CDR1 is MNHEY, CDR2 SVGEGT. This CDR3 is built from 18 residues. J was trimmed by 8 bases and V by 4 bases; bases with no gene match: 19. The CDR3 bases are TGTGCCAGCAGTTTCTCCCCGACCGGGACTAGAAAGGGCGATGAGCAGTTCTTC. Translation gives CASSFSPTGTRKGDEQFF.

This clonotype occurred many times. The J gene is TRBJ2-3, the V gene TRBV29-1; possible D gene TRBD1, 5 bases. Germline CDR1 and CDR2: SQVTM and ANQGSEA. Between the trimmed V and J ends, which lost 6 bases and 7 bases, there was a span of 11 bases. This CDR3 has 11 amino acids. CDR3 amino acids: CSVPQGNTQYF. CDR3 DNA sequence: TGCAGCGTACCCCAGGGAAATACGCAGTATTTT.

This clonotype was observed a handful of times. The chain recombines TRBV6-5 with TRBJ2-4; unclear D gene. V was clipped by 2 bases and J by 0 bases, with 11 bases between them. The CDR3 runs 16 residues. CDR1 is MNHEY, CDR2 SVGAGI, per germline. In DNA, the CDR3 is TGTGCCAGCAGTTACCCACAGATCTTAGCCAAAAACATTCAGTACTTC. Translating gives CASSYPQILAKNIQYF.

This clonotype turned up a few times. The rearrangement uses TRBV5-1 and TRBJ2-1, with 7 positions matching TRBD2. The CDR3 covers 13 residues. Germline V gives CDR1 SGHRS, CDR2 YFSETQ. V gave up 0 bases and J gave up 9 bases; unmatched junction bases: 3. The CDR3 coding sequence is TGCGCCAGCAGCTTGGATGGCGGGAGTGAGCAGTTCTTC. Amino acid sequence: CASSLDGGSEQFF. The full variable domain, in which reference TRBV5-1 and TRBJ2-1 provide the parts outside the CDR3, is KAGVTQTPRYLIKTRGQQVTLSCSPISGHRSVSWYQQTPGQGLQFLFEYFSETQRNKGNFPGRFSGRQFSNSRSEMNVSTLELGDSALYLCASSLDGGSEQFFGPGTRLTVL.

The table lists this clonotype with many counts. V usage is TRBV9 and J usage is TRBJ2-1; 7 bases are shared with TRBD2. The CDR3 is 16 residues long. CDR1 is SGDLS, CDR2 YYNGEE, per germline. V gave up 4 bases and J gave up 8 bases; unmatched junction bases: 15. For the CDR3, the DNA is TGTGCCAGCAGCCTTGCTGGCGGGGGATTGCAGGATGAGCAGTTCTTC. Protein product: CASSLAGGGLQDEQFF.

This clonotype showed up just a few times. This chain joins TRBV4-1 and TRBJ2-1; 9 nucleotides agree with TRBD2. Per germline, CDR1 MGHRA and CDR2 YSYEKL. Trimming took 0 bases from V and 5 from J; bases not matched to a gene: 17. This CDR3 spans 20 amino acids. CDR3 in DNA: TGCGCCAGCAGCCAAGACCCGGTAGAGCTAGCGGGGCCTCTAGACAATGAGCAGTTCTTC. Protein: CASSQDPVELAGPLDNEQFF.

This clonotype appeared many times. This chain links TRBV6-1 with TRBJ1-1; TRBD1 matches 7 bases. V lost 6 bases, J lost 0 bases, and 19 bases stayed unmatched. The CDR3 has 19 residues. Germline V gene data show CDR1 as MNHNS and CDR2 as SASEGT. The CDR3 sequence is CASRHAIDRASVMNTEAFF. CDR3 bases: TGTGCCAGCAGACATGCCATTGACAGGGCTTCGGTTATGAACACTGAAGCTTTCTTT.

This clonotype was detected ten times or more. The chain uses TRBV6-5 and TRBJ1-5; D unresolved. CDR1 is MNHEY and CDR2 is SVGAGI in the germline V gene. The CDR3 covers 16 residues. The V and J ends lost 0 bases and 7 bases respectively, with 16 bases between them. The CDR3 sequence: CASSYSGKPSDQPQHF. The CDR3 DNA follows: TGTGCCAGCAGTTACTCGGGCAAGCCCTCGGACCAGCCCCAGCATTTT.

The gene calls are TRBV10-3 and TRBJ1-3; weak D call: TRBD1 (5 bases). The CDR3 contains 14 residues. Germline loops: CDR1 ENHRY, CDR2 SYGVKD. The germline V and J ends were trimmed by 8 bases and 3 bases, with 14 bases remaining between them. DNA for the CDR3: TGTGCCATCTCCGAAACCCAGGGTGGAAACACCATATATTTT. Protein product: CAISETQGGNTIYF.

The rearrangement uses TRBV9 and TRBJ2-3; no clear D. Trimming removed 0 bases at V and 2 bases at J, with 7 bases between. In germline, CDR1 is SGDLS, CDR2 YYNGEE. The length of the CDR3 is 14 residues. The CDR3 is CASSVATTTDTQYF. CDR3 DNA sequence: TGTGCCAGCAGCGTAGCTACTACCACAGATACGCAGTATTTT.

This clonotype was seen ten or more times. A read error may produce the germline difference seen at one junction end. V and J are TRBV4-3 and TRBJ2-7, with 14 bases aligning to TRBD2. CDR3 size: 15 residues. Germline CDR1 is LGHNA and CDR2 is YSLEER. In DNA, the CDR3 is TGTGCCAGCAGCCAGGGGACTAGCGGGGGCTACGAGCAGTACTTC. It codes for CASSQGTSGGYEQYF.

There are many counts of this clonotype. The genes are TRBV24-1 and TRBJ1-2, with D unresolved. The ends were cut back, 2 bases at V and 5 bases at J, with 14 bases in the middle. The CDR3 spans 15 residues. Germline V gene data show CDR1 as KGHDR and CDR2 as SFDVKD. This CDR3 reads CATSDSTWSGYGYTF. The CDR3 coding sequence is TGTGCCACCAGTGATTCTACCTGGTCGGGGTATGGCTACACCTTC.

This clonotype was counted at least ten times. The chain recombines TRBV27 with TRBJ1-1; D is ambiguous. CDR1 MNHEY and CDR2 SMNVEV come from the germline V gene (reference sequence). The V end was cut by 4 bases, the J end by 1 base, with 7 bases between. The CDR3 loop spans 13 amino acids. In DNA form, the CDR3 reads TGTGCCAGCAGTTGGGAGGGGAACACTGAAGCTTTCTTT. It codes for CASSWEGNTEAFF.

This clonotype appeared many times. J is TRBJ1-1 and V is TRBV30; D is unresolved. Germline lookup yields CDR1 GTSNPN and CDR2 SVGIG (reference sequence). V shed 1 base and J shed 6 bases, with 9 bases lying between them. The CDR3 contains 12 residues. Here the CDR3 DNA reads TGTGCCTGGAGTGCTGACGGCGCTGAAGCTTTCTTT. The encoded protein is CAWSADGAEAFF.

This clonotype was recorded at least ten times. The J gene is TRBJ1-5, the V gene TRBV30; 10 nucleotides line up with TRBD1. The J segment lost 7 bases and the V segment lost 1 base, leaving 10 bases of the junction unmatched. The germline V gene has CDR1 GTSNPN and CDR2 SVGIG (reference sequence). The CDR3 totals 16 residues. The CDR3 region has the DNA TGTGCCTGGAGTGAGACAGGGGGCGGGGGTTCCCAGCCCCAGCATTTT. It translates to CAWSETGGGGSQPQHF. Using reference TRBV30 and TRBJ1-5 for the parts outside the CDR3, the full variable domain is SQTIHQWPATLVQPVGSPLSLECTVEGTSNPNLYWYRQAAGRGLQLLFYSVGIGQISSEVPQNLSASRPQDRQFILSSKKLLLSDSGFYLCAWSETGGGGSQPQHFGDGTRLSIL.

The sample holds many counts of this clonotype. The gene calls are TRBV4-3 and TRBJ2-7, with TRBD2 as a possible D gene (5 bases). This CDR3 is 13 amino acids long. Germline lookup yields CDR1 LGHNA and CDR2 YSLEER. The germline V and J ends were trimmed by 2 bases and 3 bases, with 8 bases remaining between them. This CDR3 is CASSQSGHYEQYF. For the CDR3, the DNA is TGCGCCAGCAGCCAAAGCGGTCACTACGAGCAGTACTTC.

There are many counts of this clonotype. The genes are TRBV30 and TRBJ2-3; TRBD2 agrees at 11 bases. The CDR3 has 15 amino acids. Germline V CDR1 and CDR2: GTSNPN, SVGIG (reference sequence). With V trimmed by 1 base and J by 1 base, 1 base remained unmatched. The CDR3 coding sequence is TGTGCCTGGAGTGAACTAGCGGGGGGCACAGATACGCAGTATTTT. Its protein is CAWSELAGGTDTQYF.

The chain is built from TRBV7-9 and TRBJ2-1, with D uncertain. Trimming shortened V by 0 bases and J by 8 bases, and 14 bases separated the two germline ends. Germline V lookup: CDR1 SEHNR, CDR2 FQNEAQ (reference sequence). This CDR3 region has 15 residues. The DNA of the CDR3 is TGTGCCAGCAGCTTAGCCCAGTACCCCCAAGATGAGCAGTTCTTC. It encodes CASSLAQYPQDEQFF.